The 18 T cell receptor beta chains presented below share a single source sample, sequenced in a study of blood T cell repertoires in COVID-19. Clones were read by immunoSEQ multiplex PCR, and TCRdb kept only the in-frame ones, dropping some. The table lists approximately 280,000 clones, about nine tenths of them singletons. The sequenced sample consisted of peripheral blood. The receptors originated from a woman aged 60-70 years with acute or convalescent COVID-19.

For the CDR3, the DNA is TGTGCCAGCAGACCTCAGGAGGGGACCGCCAAAAACATTCAGTACTTC. Its protein product is CASRPQEGTAKNIQYF. The chain recombines TRBV28 with TRBJ2-4; TRBD2 might be the D (6 bases). Germline CDR1 MDHEN, CDR2 SYDVKM. The CDR3 spans 16 residues. V gave up 6 bases and J gave up 1 base, with 16 bases separating them.

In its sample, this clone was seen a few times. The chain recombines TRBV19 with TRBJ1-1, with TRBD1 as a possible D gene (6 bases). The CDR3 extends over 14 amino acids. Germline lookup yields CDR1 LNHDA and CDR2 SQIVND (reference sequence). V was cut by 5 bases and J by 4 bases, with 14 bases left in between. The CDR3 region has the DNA TGTGCCAGTAGTGGACGAAGGGGGGGCACTGAAGCTTTCTTT. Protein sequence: CASSGRRGGTEAFF. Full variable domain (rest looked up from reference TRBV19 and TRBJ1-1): DGGITQSPKYLFRKEGQNVTLSCEQNLNHDAMYWYRQDPGQGLRLIYYSQIVNDFQKGDIAEGYSVSREKKESFPLTVTSAQKNPTAFYLCASSGRRGGTEAFFGQGTRLTVV.

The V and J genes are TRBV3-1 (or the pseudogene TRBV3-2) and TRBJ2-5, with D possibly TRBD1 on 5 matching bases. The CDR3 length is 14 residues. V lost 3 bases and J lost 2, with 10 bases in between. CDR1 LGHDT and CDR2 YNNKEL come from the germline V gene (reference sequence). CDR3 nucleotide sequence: TGTGCCAGCAGCCACAGCAGGGCTCAAGAGACCCAGTACTTC. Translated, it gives CASSHSRAQETQYF.

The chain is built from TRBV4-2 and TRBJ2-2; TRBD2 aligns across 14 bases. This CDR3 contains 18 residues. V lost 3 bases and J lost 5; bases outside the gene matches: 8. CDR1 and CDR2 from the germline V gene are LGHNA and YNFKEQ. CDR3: CASSHPTSGGAGTGELFF. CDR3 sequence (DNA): TGTGCCAGCAGCCACCCGACTAGCGGGGGGGCCGGGACCGGGGAGCTGTTTTTT.

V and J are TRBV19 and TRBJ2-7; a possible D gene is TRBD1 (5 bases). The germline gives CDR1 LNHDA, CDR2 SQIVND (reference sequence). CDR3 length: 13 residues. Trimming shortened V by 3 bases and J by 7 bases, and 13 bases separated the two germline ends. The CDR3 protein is CASSIGHPREQYF. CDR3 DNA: TGTGCCAGTAGTATTGGACATCCTAGAGAGCAGTACTTC.

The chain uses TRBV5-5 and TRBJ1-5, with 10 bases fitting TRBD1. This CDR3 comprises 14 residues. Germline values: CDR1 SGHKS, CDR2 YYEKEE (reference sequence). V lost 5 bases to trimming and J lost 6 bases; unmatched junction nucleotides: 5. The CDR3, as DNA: TGTGCCAGCAGTCGACAGGGGGCGGGTCAGCCCCAGCATTTT. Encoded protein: CASSRQGAGQPQHF.

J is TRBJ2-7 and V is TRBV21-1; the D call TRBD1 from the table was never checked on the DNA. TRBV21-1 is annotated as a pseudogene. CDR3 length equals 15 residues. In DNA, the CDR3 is TGTGCCAGCAGCACCCTGACAGGTACTACCTACGAGCAGTACTTC. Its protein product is CASSTLTGTTYEQYF.

The chain's CDR3 is CASSQTLGGTEAFF. The CDR3 DNA is TGTGCCAGCAGCCAGACTCTCGGAGGCACTGAAGCTTTCTTT. V is TRBV5-6 and J is TRBJ1-1; D remains unclear. In germline, CDR1 is SGHDT, CDR2 YYEEEE. This CDR3 has 14 amino acids. The V end lost 4 bases, the J end lost 4 bases, and 14 bases lay between the germline ends.

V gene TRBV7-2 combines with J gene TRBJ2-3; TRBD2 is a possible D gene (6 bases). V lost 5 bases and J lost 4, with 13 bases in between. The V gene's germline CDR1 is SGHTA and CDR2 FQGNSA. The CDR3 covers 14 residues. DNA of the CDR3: TGTGCCAGCAGCCCCATCGGGGGTTCAGATACGCAGTATTTT. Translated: CASSPIGGSDTQYF. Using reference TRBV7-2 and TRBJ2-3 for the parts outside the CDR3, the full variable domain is GAGVSQSPSNKVTEKGKDVELRCDPISGHTALYWYRQSLGQGLEFLIYFQGNSAPDKSGLPSDRFSAERTGGSVSTLTIQRTQQEDSAVYLCASSPIGGSDTQYFGPGTRLTVL.

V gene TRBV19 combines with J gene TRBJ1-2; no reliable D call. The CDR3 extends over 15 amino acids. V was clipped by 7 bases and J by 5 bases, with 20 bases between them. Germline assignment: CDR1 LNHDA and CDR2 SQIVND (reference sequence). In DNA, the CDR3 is TGTGCCAGTACCTCCCGAGAGGGTGTGGGGTATGGCTACACCTTC. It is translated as CASTSREGVGYGYTF.

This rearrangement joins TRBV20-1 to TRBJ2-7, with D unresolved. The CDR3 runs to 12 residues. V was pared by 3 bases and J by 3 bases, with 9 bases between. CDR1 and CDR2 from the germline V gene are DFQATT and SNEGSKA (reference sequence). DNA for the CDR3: TGCAGTGCTAGTCCCCAGATCTACGAGCAGTACTTC. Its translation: CSASPQIYEQYF.

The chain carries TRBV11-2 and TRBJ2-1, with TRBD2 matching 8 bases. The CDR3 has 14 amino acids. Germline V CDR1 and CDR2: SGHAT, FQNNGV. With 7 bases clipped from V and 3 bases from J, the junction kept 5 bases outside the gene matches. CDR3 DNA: TGTGCCAGCAAAACGGGACTAGACTACAATGAGCAGTTCTTC. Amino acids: CASKTGLDYNEQFF.

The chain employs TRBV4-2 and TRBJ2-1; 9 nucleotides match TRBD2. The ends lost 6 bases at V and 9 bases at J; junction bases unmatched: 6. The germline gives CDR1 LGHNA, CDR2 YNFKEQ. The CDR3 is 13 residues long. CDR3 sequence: CASSPPRGGEQFF. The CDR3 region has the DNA TGTGCCAGCAGTCCCCCGCGGGGGGGTGAGCAGTTCTTC.

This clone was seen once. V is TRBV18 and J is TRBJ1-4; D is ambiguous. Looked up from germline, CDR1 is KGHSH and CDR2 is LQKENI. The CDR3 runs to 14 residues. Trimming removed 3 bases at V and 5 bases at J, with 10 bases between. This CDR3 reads CASSPSGLNEKLFF. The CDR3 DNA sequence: TGTGCCAGCTCACCTTCTGGCTTGAATGAAAAACTGTTTTTT. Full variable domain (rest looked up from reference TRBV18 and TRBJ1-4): NAGVMQNPRHLVRRRGQEARLRCSPMKGHSHVYWYRQLPEEGLKFMVYLQKENIIDESGMPKERFSAEFPKEGPSILRIQQVVRGDSAAYFCASSPSGLNEKLFFGSGTQLSVL.

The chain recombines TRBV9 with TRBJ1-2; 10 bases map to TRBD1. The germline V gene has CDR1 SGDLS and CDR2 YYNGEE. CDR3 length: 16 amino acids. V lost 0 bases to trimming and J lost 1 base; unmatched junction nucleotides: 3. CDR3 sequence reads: CASSVGGQGGNYGYTF. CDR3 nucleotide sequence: TGTGCCAGCAGCGTAGGCGGACAGGGGGGTAACTATGGCTACACCTTC.

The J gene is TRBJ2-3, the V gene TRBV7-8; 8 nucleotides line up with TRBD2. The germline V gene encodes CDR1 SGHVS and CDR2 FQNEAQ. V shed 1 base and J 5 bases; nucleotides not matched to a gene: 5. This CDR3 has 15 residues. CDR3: CASSLGTSRVDTQYF. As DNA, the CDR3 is TGTGCCAGCAGCTTAGGGACTAGCAGGGTAGATACGCAGTATTTT.

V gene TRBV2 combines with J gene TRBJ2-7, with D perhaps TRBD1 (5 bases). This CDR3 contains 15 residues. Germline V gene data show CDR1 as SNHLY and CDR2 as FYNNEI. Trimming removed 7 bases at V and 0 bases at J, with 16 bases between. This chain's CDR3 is CASNPLQESSYEQYF. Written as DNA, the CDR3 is TGTGCCAGCAACCCCCTACAGGAGAGCTCCTACGAGCAGTACTTC.

The CDR3, as DNA: TGTGCCAGCAGGACATACGATCAAGCTTTCTTT. Its protein is CASRTYDQAFF. The chain joins TRBV28 to TRBJ1-1; no definite D call. Germline V gene lookup returns CDR1 MDHEN and CDR2 SYDVKM. This CDR3 comprises 11 residues. V dropped 6 bases and J dropped 9 bases, with 11 bases sitting between them.